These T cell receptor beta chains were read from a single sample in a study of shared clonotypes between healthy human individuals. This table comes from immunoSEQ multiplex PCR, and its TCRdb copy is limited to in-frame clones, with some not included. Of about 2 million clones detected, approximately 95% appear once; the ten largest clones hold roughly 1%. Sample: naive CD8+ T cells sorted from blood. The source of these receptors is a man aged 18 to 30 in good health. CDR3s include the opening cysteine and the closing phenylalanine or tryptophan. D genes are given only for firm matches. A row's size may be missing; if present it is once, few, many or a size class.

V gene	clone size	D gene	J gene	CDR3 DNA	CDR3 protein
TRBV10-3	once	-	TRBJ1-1	TGTGCCATCACAGCAGGGGACACTGAAGCTTTCTTT	CAITAGDTEAFF
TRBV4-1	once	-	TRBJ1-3	TGCGCCAGCAGCGTGGTTTTCTCTGGAAACACCATATATTTT	CASSVVFSGNTIYF
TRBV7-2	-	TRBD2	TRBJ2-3	TGTGCCAGCAGCATCACTAGCGGGAGGGGAGATACGCAGTATTTT	CASSITSGRGDTQYF
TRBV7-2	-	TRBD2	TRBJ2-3	TGTGCCAGCAGCATGCGACTAGCGGGGGCTGCAACCGATACGCAGTATTTT	CASSMRLAGAATDTQYF
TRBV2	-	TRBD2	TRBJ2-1	TGTGCCAGCAGTGACCCTGGCCAGCGGGGGTACAATGAGCAGTTCTTC	CASSDPGQRGYNEQFF
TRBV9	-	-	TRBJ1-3	TGTGCCAGCAGCCCTCCCTCTGGAAACACCATATATTTT	CASSPPSGNTIYF
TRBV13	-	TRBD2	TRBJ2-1	TGTGCCAGCAGAACTAGCGGAGGTGAGCAGTTCTTC	CASRTSGGEQFF
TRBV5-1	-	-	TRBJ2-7	TGCGCCAGCAGCGGGAGGACGGTAAACGAGCAGTACTTC	CASSGRTVNEQYF
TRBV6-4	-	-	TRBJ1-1	TGTGCCAGCAGTTTGGACTCCGAAGCTTTCTTT	CASSLDSEAFF
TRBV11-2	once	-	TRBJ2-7	TGTGCCAGCAGGAGGGGGTACGAGCAGTACTTC	CASRRGYEQYF
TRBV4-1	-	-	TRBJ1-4	TGCGCCAGCAGCCTCCGGGCCCTCACTGAAAAACTGTTTTTT	CASSLRALTEKLFF
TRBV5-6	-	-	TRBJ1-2	TGTGCCAGCAGCTATAGGGGGTCTGCACTAGGGGCCTTC	CASSYRGSALGAF
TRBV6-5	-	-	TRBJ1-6	TGTGCCAGCAGCGACTCAGGACTTAATTCACCCCTCCACTTT	CASSDSGLNSPLHF
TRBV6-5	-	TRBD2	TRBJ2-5	TGTGCCAGCAACAGGTTAAGCGGGGGCCAAGAGACCCAGTACTTC	CASNRLSGGQETQYF
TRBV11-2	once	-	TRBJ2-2	TGTGCCAGCACCCCATTGGAACGTGTGTTGGAGCTGTTTTTT	CASTPLERVLELFF
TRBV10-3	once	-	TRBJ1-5	TGTGCCATCAGTGAGACAGGGATCTATAGCAATCAGCCCCAGCATTTT	CAISETGIYSNQPQHF
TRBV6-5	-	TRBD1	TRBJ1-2	TGTGCCAGCAGTTACCACGTGGGGACAGGGGGTGGCTACACCTTC	CASSYHVGTGGGYTF
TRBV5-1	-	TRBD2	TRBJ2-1	TGCGCCAGCAGCATAGCGGGAGGGCCTTACAATGAGCAGTTCTTC	CASSIAGGPYNEQFF
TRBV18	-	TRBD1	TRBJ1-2	TGTGCCAGCTCACCTCCGGGACAGGGGTATGGCTACACCTTC	CASSPPGQGYGYTF
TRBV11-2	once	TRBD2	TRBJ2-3	TGTGCCAGCAGCTTAGGAGGACTAGCGGGGTTCACAGATACGCAGTATTTT	CASSLGGLAGFTDTQYF
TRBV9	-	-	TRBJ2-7	TGTGCCAGCAGCGTAGAAGGGGCTGGCTACGAGCAGTACTTC	CASSVEGAGYEQYF
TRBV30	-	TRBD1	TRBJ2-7	TGTGCCTGGAGTGTACTCTGGACAGGGGTCTACGAGCAGTACTTC	CAWSVLWTGVYEQYF
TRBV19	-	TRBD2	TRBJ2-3	TGTGCCAGTAGTATATCTGGGACTAGCGGGAGGCTCGCGGGTAGCACAGATACGCAGTATTTT	CASSISGTSGRLAGSTDTQYF
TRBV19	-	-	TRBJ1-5	TGTGCCAGTAGTATCGTAGGTTTTAATAGCAATCAGCCCCAGCATTTT	CASSIVGFNSNQPQHF
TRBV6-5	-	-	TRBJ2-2	TGTGCCAGCAGTTACCGAGAAGGGGGATACGGGGAGCTGTTTTTT	CASSYREGGYGELFF
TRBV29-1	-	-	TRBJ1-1	TGCAGCGTTTTCGACGCAGGGAACACTGAAGCTTTCTTT	CSVFDAGNTEAFF
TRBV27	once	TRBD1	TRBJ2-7	TGTGCCAGCAGCGACGGACAGGGATACTACGAGCAGTACTTC	CASSDGQGYYEQYF
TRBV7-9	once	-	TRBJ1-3	TGTGCCAGCCTCTCTGGAAACACCATATATTTT	CASLSGNTIYF
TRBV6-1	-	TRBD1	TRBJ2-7	TGTGCCAGCAGTGCCCCCGGGACAGGACACCATTACGAGCAGTACTTC	CASSAPGTGHHYEQYF
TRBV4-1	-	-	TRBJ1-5	TGCGCCAGCAGTCCAGTGGAGTACGAGAAAGGATGGCAGCCCCAGCATTTT	CASSPVEYEKGWQPQHF
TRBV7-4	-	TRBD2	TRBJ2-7	TGTGCCAGCAGCGCACCTAGGGCGGGAGGCTCCTACGAGCAGTACTTC	CASSAPRAGGSYEQYF
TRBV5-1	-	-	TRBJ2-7	TGCGCCAGCAGCTTATACCGGGACACTCCCTACGAGCAGTACTTC	CASSLYRDTPYEQYF
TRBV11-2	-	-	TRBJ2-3	TGTGCCAGCAGCCCGACATCAGGTGGGAATGGAGATACGCAGTATTTT	CASSPTSGGNGDTQYF
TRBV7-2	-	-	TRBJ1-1	TGTGCCAGCAGCTTAGGCGGGGGGTCGCCTGAAGCTTTCTTT	CASSLGGGSPEAFF
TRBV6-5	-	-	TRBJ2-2	TGTGCCAGCAGTGGGGGACTGGGAAACACCGGGGAGCTGTTTTTT	CASSGGLGNTGELFF
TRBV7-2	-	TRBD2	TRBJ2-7	TGTGCCAGCAGCCCAGGGGTAGGGGCTAGCGGGAGTCTCGAGCAGTACTTC	CASSPGVGASGSLEQYF
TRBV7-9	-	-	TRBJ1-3	TGTGCCAGCAGCTGGGACACCATATATTTT	CASSWDTIYF
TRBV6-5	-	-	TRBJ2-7	TGTGCCAGCAGTTACTCGGCCGGGACGGATTCCTACGAGCAGTACTTC	CASSYSAGTDSYEQYF
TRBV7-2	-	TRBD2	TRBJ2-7	TGTGCCAGCAGCTCCAGGACTAGCGGGACCAACTACGAGCAGTACTTC	CASSSRTSGTNYEQYF